These 18 T cell receptor beta chains were sequenced from one sample in a study of tumor-infiltrating lymphocytes in primary liver carcinoma. It was from about 21-30 mg of unsorted bulk tissue that RNA and DNA were co-extracted. TCR beta cDNA was prepared out of 500 ng total RNA by means of a constant-region primer. Employing slightly modified ARM-PCR, three nested multiplex PCR rounds were run, and these gave rise to the TCR beta libraries. The first two PCR rounds used TRBV1-TRBV30 primers with a Cbeta primer, 10 cycles each. Using its own MiXCR run on the multiplex PCR reads, TCRdb lists one record per CDR3 protein. This sample has 50,000 to 70,000 distinct CDR3 sequences, with about three quarters found just once. The specimen was liver tumor tissue from sampling region 2. Subset specified: tumor region T2, inferior pole. The receptors were gathered from a man between 35 and 55 years old with primary liver carcinoma and hepatitis B virus infection.

The rearrangement uses TRBV28 and TRBJ1-4; D uncertain. The CDR3 totals 14 residues. The germline CDR1 and CDR2 sequences are MDHEN and SYDVKM. The germline V and J ends were trimmed by 1 base and 10 bases, with 13 bases remaining between them. The CDR3 sequence is CASSLLPGLGKLFF. In nucleotides, the CDR3 is TGTGCCAGCAGTTTATTGCCAGGATTAGGAAAACTGTTTTTT.

This clonotype was recorded at least ten times. V usage is TRBV5-1 and J usage is TRBJ2-2; no clear D gene. V dropped 0 bases and J dropped 6 bases, with 9 bases sitting between them. This CDR3 has 14 amino acids. Germline-derived CDR1 and CDR2 are SGHRS and YFSETQ. CDR3 sequence: CASSLAERPGELFF. The CDR3 nucleotides read TGCGCCAGCAGCTTGGCCGAGAGACCCGGGGAGCTGTTTTTT.

On this clonotype: Possible read error: a much larger clone is one base away. V is TRBV6-1 and J is TRBJ2-7, with D uncertain. This CDR3 is 11 amino acids long. CDR1 and CDR2 (germline): MNHNS, SASEGT. CDR3: CASSLNYGQYF. The CDR3 DNA reads TGTGCCAGCAGTTTAAACTACGGGCAGTACTTC.

Concerning this clonotype: The missing conserved phenylalanine or tryptophan at the end of this CDR3 makes a read error likely. The chain is built from TRBV11-2 and TRBJ2-7; 8 bases match TRBD1. This CDR3 has 15 residues. V shed 7 bases and J 5 bases; nucleotides not matched to a gene: 13. Germline V gene lookup returns CDR1 SGHAT and CDR2 FQNNGV. CDR3 sequence reads: CASNGEQGVVHEQYI. The CDR3 nucleotides read TGTGCCAGCAACGGGGAACAGGGGGTTGTGCACGAGCAGTACATC.

Details on this clonotype: Compared with germline, one end of the junction differs, possibly owing to a read error. The rearrangement links TRBV4-2 to TRBJ2-2, with TRBD1 matching 8 bases. Per germline, CDR1 LGHNA and CDR2 YNFKEQ. CDR3 size: 14 residues. The CDR3 sequence is CVSSTGGYTGKLFF. The CDR3 nucleotides read TGTGTCAGCAGCACAGGGGGTTACACCGGGAAGCTGTTTTTT.

This clonotype was counted once. One junction end does not reproduce the germline sequence, and a read error may be involved. The chain uses TRBV12-3 or TRBV12-4 and TRBJ1-1; D is ambiguous. This CDR3 comprises 14 residues. The CDR3 loop is CANSLELMNTEAFF. Here the CDR3 DNA reads TGTGCCAACAGTTTAGAGCTCATGAACACTGAAGCTTTCTTT.

Worth noting for this clonotype: This sequence may be a read error, since a much larger clone differs from it by one base. The genes are TRBV25-1 and TRBJ2-2; D perhaps matches TRBD1 (6 bases). Germline V gives CDR1 MGHDK, CDR2 SYGVNS. This CDR3 comprises 16 residues. The DNA of the CDR3 is TGTGCCAGCACTGAATTCGCGGACAGGAACACCGGGGAGCTGTTTTTT. Encoded protein: CASTEFADRNTGELFF.

A few counts support this clonotype. This may be a read error, as it is one base from a much larger clone. The rearrangement joins TRBV29-1 to TRBJ2-7, with 7 bases matching TRBD2. This CDR3 region has 13 residues. Germline CDR1 and CDR2: SQVTM and ANQGSEA. V lost 6 bases, J lost 7 bases, and 12 bases stayed unmatched. The CDR3 loop reads CSVTGMGRGEQYF. CDR3 nucleotides: TGCAGCGTAACCGGGATGGGGAGGGGAGAGCAGTACTTC.

Concerning this clonotype: The CDR3 ends on some other residue instead of the conserved phenylalanine or tryptophan, so this is likely a read error. The rearrangement uses TRBV10-3 and TRBJ2-2, with D possibly being TRBD2 (6 bases). This CDR3 has 14 amino acids. Germline V lookup: CDR1 ENHRY, CDR2 SYGVKD. The CDR3: CAIRGRDDTGELFL. The CDR3 region has the DNA TGTGCCATCAGGGGGCGGGACGACACCGGCGAGCTGTTTTTA.

In the case of this clonotype: Since no conserved phenylalanine or tryptophan closes the CDR3, a read error is the likely cause. The DNA of the CDR3 is TGTGCCAGCAGAAGCGTCACGTACTCTGGAAACACCATATATTCT. Translation: CASRSVTYSGNTIYS. V and J are TRBV7-8 and TRBJ1-3; D is undetermined. V was shortened by 6 bases and J by 0 bases, with 12 bases between the two germline ends. In germline, CDR1 is SGHVS, CDR2 FQNEAQ. The CDR3 is 15 amino acids.

For this clonotype: This clone may be a read error of a much larger clone one base away. The genes are TRBV4-2 and TRBJ2-1; the D is unclear. CDR3 size: 15 residues. V was pared by 7 bases and J by 6 bases, with 19 bases between. Germline assignment: CDR1 LGHNA and CDR2 YNFKEQ. CDR3 coding DNA: TGTGCCAGCATCCATGTTAGTTTTTCCGGCAATGAGCAGTTCTTC. This codes for CASIHVSFSGNEQFF.

With regard to this clonotype: Its ends do not fully match the called genes, so a read error is possible. The chain couples TRBV7-9 to TRBJ2-1; D remains unclear. Germline V gives CDR1 SEHNR, CDR2 FQNEAQ (reference sequence). The CDR3 sequence is 10 residues long. Here the CDR3 reads CANSFGEQFF. DNA of the CDR3: TGTGCCAACAGCTTTGGTGAGCAGTTCTTC.

This clonotype was observed a few times. Since a much larger clone is just one base distant, this may be a read error. This chain links TRBV4-2 with TRBJ1-1; no clear D gene. This CDR3 region has 15 residues. Looked up from germline, CDR1 is LGHNA and CDR2 is YNFKEQ. CDR3 sequence reads: CASSQDRSQNTVAFF. The CDR3 DNA sequence: TGTGCCAGCAGCCAAGATAGGAGCCAGAACACTGTAGCTTTCTTT.

This clonotype was picked up one time. Its ends do not fully match the called genes, so a read error is possible. The chain carries TRBV6-1 and TRBJ2-5; D tentatively fits TRBD1 or TRBD2 (7 bases each). The CDR3 totals 15 residues. CDR1 is MNHNS and CDR2 is SASEGT in the germline V gene. CDR3 sequence reads: CASSKALQGGKTQYF. CDR3 sequence (DNA): TGTGCCAGCAGTAAAGCGCTTCAGGGGGGGAAGACGCAGTACTTC.

This sequence joins TRBV7-9 and TRBJ1-2, with D perhaps matching TRBD1 (5 bases). Trimming left V 5 bases short and J 12 bases short, with 19 bases between. Per the germline V gene, CDR1 is SEHNR and CDR2 is FQNEAQ (reference sequence). CDR3 length equals 13 residues. The CDR3 spells CASSARDYYSHTF. CDR3 in DNA: TGTGCCAGCAGCGCAAGGGACTACTATAGCCACACCTTC.

In this sample, this clonotype turned up a few times. This rearrangement joins TRBV7-2 to TRBJ2-1; D gene uncertain. The CDR3 loop spans 16 amino acids. Trimming removed 4 bases at V and 1 base at J, with 14 bases between. Germline V gives CDR1 SGHTA, CDR2 FQGNSA. The CDR3 nucleotides read TGTGCCAGCAGCTCCGGGTCGGGTTGGTCCTACAATGAGCAGTTCTTC. It specifies CASSSGSGWSYNEQFF.

About this clonotype: Compared with germline, one end of the junction differs, possibly owing to a read error. The chain is built from TRBV6-2 or TRBV6-3 and TRBJ2-7; D remains ambiguous. The CDR3 runs 14 residues. The V gene's germline CDR1 is MNHEY and CDR2 SVGEGT. CDR3 sequence: CVSSYHQAIYKQYF. The CDR3 DNA is TGTGTCAGCAGTTATCACCAGGCGATCTACAAGCAGTACTTC.

The rearrangement links TRBV6-2 or TRBV6-3 to TRBJ2-7; no clear D gene. The CDR3 is 11 amino acids. Trimming cost V 9 bases and J 6 bases, with 12 bases left between them. Germline V gene sequence: CDR1 MNHEY, CDR2 SVGEGT. The CDR3 region has the DNA TGTGCCAGGGAAAAGTGGGTCGAGCAGTACTTC. Translated, it gives CAREKWVEQYF.